A selection of T cell receptor beta chains follows, all from one sample in a study of metastatic and nonmetastatic thyroid tumors. TCRdb called clones again from the PCR reads with MiXCR. Among 20,000 to 25,000 clones listed, about 20% were seen once. Sequenced input: blood. The receptors stem from a female donor with papillary thyroid cancer or a benign thyroid nodule (not recorded which). Some clones in this sample may be carry-over from other donors' samples. Both conserved end residues are part of each CDR3. A D gene is named only where the DNA matches it firmly. Clone size is shown for a subset of rows, as once, few, many or a class of expanded clone.

D,J,V,size,length,DNA,CDR3
TRBD2,TRBJ2-1,TRBV28,many,17,TGTGCCAGCAGTTTCTTAGGGCTAGCGGGCTCCTACAATGAGCAGTTCTTC,CASSFLGLAGSYNEQFF
TRBD2,TRBJ2-4,TRBV6-1,many,14,TGTGCCAGCAGTGTAGTCGGGCTGGCGGGAGGGTGGTACTTC,CASSVVGLAGGWYF
.,TRBJ2-5,TRBV11-3,many,15,TGTGCCAGCAGCTCATCGACAGGGAGGCAAGAGACCCAGTACTTC,CASSSSTGRQETQYF
TRBD2,TRBJ2-3,TRBV7-8,many,17,TGTGCCAGCAGCTACGGACTAGCGGGGGCTCACACAGATACGCAGTATTTT,CASSYGLAGAHTDTQYF
TRBD2,TRBJ2-2,TRBV20-1,.,15,TGCAGTGCTAGAGATGGCGTGGGGGGGACCGGGGAGCTGTTTTTT,CSARDGVGGTGELFF
TRBD1,TRBJ1-1,TRBV5-6,.,13,TGTGCCAACAGCTTGACAGGGTGCACTGAAGCTTTCTTT,CANSLTGCTEAFF
TRBD1,TRBJ2-7,TRBV6-1,medium-sized,16,TGTGCCAGCAGTTCACCGAACAGGGGGAACCTCTACGAGCAGTACTTC,CASSSPNRGNLYEQYF
.,TRBJ2-7,TRBV30,many,15,TGTGCCTGGAGTTTCGGCAGCCCTAGCTCCTACGAGCAGTACTTC,CAWSFGSPSSYEQYF
.,TRBJ2-7,TRBV11-3,many,12,TGTGCCAGCGGGCGTGATCCCTACGAGCAGTACTTC,CASGRDPYEQYF
.,TRBJ1-1,TRBV7-9,many,14,TGTGCCAGCAGCCAAACGGCATCGAACACTGAAGCTTTCTTT,CASSQTASNTEAFF
TRBD2,TRBJ2-1,TRBV24-1,few,16,TGTGCCACCAGTGATTTGGGGACTAGCGGGTACAATGAGCAGTTCTTC,CATSDLGTSGYNEQFF
TRBD2,TRBJ2-7,TRBV3-1,many,16,TGTGCCAGCAGCCTGCAGACTAGCGGGAGACGGGAGGAGCAGTACTTC,CASSLQTSGRREEQYF
TRBD2,TRBJ2-2,TRBV6-1,medium-sized,14,TGTGCCAGCAGCACCCAGACTAGCCTCGGGGAGCTGTTTTTT,CASSTQTSLGELFF
.,TRBJ1-2,TRBV20-1,many,13,TGCAGTGCTAGAGATCAAGTTAACTATGGCTACACCTTC,CSARDQVNYGYTF